The 28 T cell receptor beta chains given below trace back to one sample, sequenced in a study of blood T cell repertoires in COVID-19. Only in-frame clones appear in the TCRdb table, and some are missing; sequencing was by immunoSEQ multiplex PCR. Among some 270,000 clones listed, about nine tenths were seen once. What was sequenced was PBMCs or T cells enriched from blood (not recorded which). The receptor source for this set is a woman younger than 45 with acute COVID-19.

The chain couples TRBV7-2 to TRBJ2-1, with 7 nucleotides matching TRBD2. This CDR3 has 17 residues. V dropped 7 bases and J dropped 5; count of bases not matched to a gene: 17. The V gene's germline CDR1 is SGHTA and CDR2 FQGNSA. CDR3 in amino acids: CASIPYIGGAGDNEQFF. The CDR3, as DNA: TGTGCCAGCATACCATATATTGGCGGGGCGGGGGACAATGAGCAGTTCTTC.

V is TRBV30 and J is TRBJ1-2, with 8 bases matching TRBD1. Looked up from germline, CDR1 is GTSNPN and CDR2 is SVGIG (reference sequence). The CDR3 sequence is 13 residues long. Unmatched junction bases numbered 9, after V lost 8 bases and J lost 4 bases. The DNA for the CDR3 is TGTGCCGCCTCCTTGGACAGGGCCTATGGCTACACCTTC. Translation: CAASLDRAYGYTF.

The chain employs TRBV7-3 and TRBJ1-2; D call uncertain. The CDR3 spans 15 residues. Trimming shortened V by 2 bases and J by 7 bases, and 17 bases separated the two germline ends. The germline V gene has CDR1 SGHTA and CDR2 FQGTGA. The CDR3 DNA reads as TGTGCCAGCAGCTTATCCCCGTCCCTTTCAGGTGGCTACACCTTC. It yields the protein CASSLSPSLSGGYTF. The whole variable domain, filled in from reference TRBV7-3 and TRBJ1-2, reads GAGVSQTPSNKVTEKGKYVELRCDPISGHTALYWYRQSLGQGPEFLIYFQGTGAADDSGLPNDRFFAVRPEGSVSTLKIQRTERGDSAVYLCASSLSPSLSGGYTFGSGTRLTVV.

This clone has a single count. The chain carries TRBV11-2 and TRBJ2-2, with a weak D call TRBD2 (5 bases). CDR1 and CDR2 (germline): SGHAT, FQNNGV. This CDR3 is 15 amino acids long. V dropped 5 bases and J dropped 6 bases, with 16 bases sitting between them. The CDR3, as DNA: TGTGCCAGCAGCCAGAAGTACTCGAGGGCCGGGGAGCTGTTTTTT. It specifies CASSQKYSRAGELFF.

V is TRBV7-9 and J is TRBJ2-5; no clear D. The CDR3 has 13 residues. V lost 2 bases, J lost 5 bases, and 9 bases lay in between. CDR1 is SEHNR and CDR2 is FQNEAQ in the germline V gene (reference sequence). The CDR3 spells CASSLTGEETQYF. In nucleotides, the CDR3 is TGTGCCAGCAGCTTAACGGGTGAGGAGACCCAGTACTTC.

This chain connects TRBV24-1 to TRBJ2-1; a possible D gene is TRBD2 (6 bases). Germline V gives CDR1 KGHDR, CDR2 SFDVKD. The V end lost 0 bases, the J end lost 7 bases, and 12 bases lay between the germline ends. CDR3 length equals 15 residues. The CDR3 loop reads CATSDLSGGYNEQFF. The CDR3 coding sequence is TGTGCCACCAGTGATTTGTCCGGAGGGTATAATGAGCAGTTCTTC.

This clone has only a few counts. The CDR3, as DNA: TGTGCCAGCAGCTTTACAGGCGACGAGCAGTACTTC. Protein sequence: CASSFTGDEQYF. The V call is TRBV7-2, the J call TRBJ2-7; weak D call: TRBD1 (5 bases). V gave up 3 bases and J gave up 5 bases, with 8 bases separating them. The CDR3 totals 12 residues. Germline CDR1 is SGHTA and CDR2 is FQGNSA.

CDR3 DNA: TGTGCCAGCTCACCTCCCTCAGGGGTCAATGAAAAACTGTTTTTT. It is translated as CASSPPSGVNEKLFF. The rearrangement links TRBV18 to TRBJ1-4; D perhaps matches TRBD1 (6 bases). The CDR3 has 15 residues. The V and J ends lost 3 bases and 5 bases respectively, with 13 bases between them. Looked up from germline, CDR1 is KGHSH and CDR2 is LQKENI.

The rearrangement joins TRBV3-1 (or the pseudogene TRBV3-2) to TRBJ2-3; 8 bases agree with TRBD2. This CDR3 is 15 amino acids long. Germline V gives CDR1 LGHDT, CDR2 YNNKEL (reference sequence). Trimming cost V 2 bases and J 2 bases; bases outside gene matches: 3. The CDR3 DNA reads as TGTGCCAGCAGCCAAAGCGGGAGTTCCACAGATACGCAGTATTTT. Its protein is CASSQSGSSTDTQYF.

The V gene is TRBV28, the J gene TRBJ1-1; D possibly corresponds to TRBD1 (5 bases). This CDR3 region has 15 residues. Germline-derived CDR1 and CDR2 are MDHEN and SYDVKM. Trimming shortened V by 8 bases and J by 0 bases, and 16 bases separated the two germline ends. This CDR3 is CASYPAGELNTEAFF. The CDR3 DNA sequence: TGTGCCAGCTATCCTGCGGGGGAATTGAACACTGAAGCTTTCTTT.

The genes are TRBV30 and TRBJ1-1, with 7 bases that match TRBD1. The germline V gene has CDR1 GTSNPN and CDR2 SVGIG (reference sequence). V lost 0 bases and J lost 6; bases outside the gene matches: 7. CDR3 length: 14 residues. The CDR3 DNA reads TGTGCCTGGAGTGTACAGGAGGGGGCCTCTGAAGCTTTCTTT. Its translation is CAWSVQEGASEAFF.

This clone was counted a single time. The CDR3 here is CASSSDRYNQPQHF. The CDR3 nucleotides read TGTGCCAGCAGCTCCGACAGGTACAATCAGCCCCAGCATTTT. The V gene is TRBV5-8, the J gene TRBJ1-5; D may be TRBD1 (6 bases). Germline assignment: CDR1 SGHTS and CDR2 YDEGEE. Trimming left V 3 bases short and J 3 bases short, with 10 bases between. This CDR3 comprises 14 residues.

The gene calls are TRBV21-1 and TRBJ2-1; TRBD1 is the table's D call, not checked against the DNA. TRBV21-1 is given as a pseudogene. The CDR3 runs to 17 residues. The CDR3 protein is CASSNLYREFSNNEQFF. CDR3 DNA sequence: TGTGCCAGCAGCAATCTTTACAGGGAATTTTCAAACAATGAGCAGTTCTTC.

The chain combines TRBV7-2 with TRBJ2-3, with 12 positions matching TRBD1. J gave up 4 bases and V 5 bases, and 4 bases lay outside the gene matches. CDR3 length: 15 amino acids. Germline V gives CDR1 SGHTA, CDR2 FQGNSA. The CDR3 sequence is CASSPGQGASDTQYF. CDR3 nucleotides: TGTGCCAGCAGCCCGGGACAGGGGGCGTCAGATACGCAGTATTTT.

The genes are TRBV28 and TRBJ1-5, with D tentatively TRBD1 (5 bases). V lost 10 bases to trimming and J lost 2 bases, with 12 bases between them. The CDR3 sequence is 13 residues long. CDR1 is MDHEN, CDR2 SYDVKM, per germline. The DNA for the CDR3 is TGTGCCATGGGGCGGGGAGGCAATCAGCCCCAGCATTTT. Its translation: CAMGRGGNQPQHF.

The chain employs TRBV24-1 and TRBJ2-5, with a possible D match to TRBD1 (5 bases). The CDR3 is 11 amino acids. Germline V CDR1 and CDR2: KGHDR, SFDVKD. Trimming removed 10 bases from V and 5 bases from J, with 10 bases in between. This CDR3 reads CATGAEETQYF. CDR3 DNA: TGTGCCACAGGGGCTGAGGAGACCCAGTACTTC.

The rearrangement uses TRBV6-1 and TRBJ1-2; no reliable D call. The germline CDR1 and CDR2 sequences are MNHNS and SASEGT. The V gene lost 1 base and the J gene lost 0 bases, with 9 bases spanning the gap. CDR3 size: 15 residues. CDR3: CASSEEDIANYGYTF. CDR3 DNA: TGTGCCAGCAGTGAAGAAGACATTGCTAACTATGGCTACACCTTC.

The chain employs TRBV3-1 (or the pseudogene TRBV3-2) and TRBJ2-1; D unclear. Germline V CDR1 and CDR2: LGHDT, YNNKEL (reference sequence). The CDR3 is 15 amino acids. The V end was cut by 1 base, the J end by 5 bases, with 12 bases between. CDR3 region: CASSQARLSNNEQFF. The DNA of the CDR3 is TGTGCCAGCAGCCAAGCCAGGCTTTCTAACAATGAGCAGTTCTTC.

This clone was seen many times. This chain joins TRBV19 and TRBJ2-7; TRBD1 aligns across 8 bases. Per the germline V gene, CDR1 is LNHDA and CDR2 is SQIVND (reference sequence). V lost 9 bases, J lost 3 bases, and 7 bases stayed unmatched. CDR3 length equals 13 residues. CDR3 nucleotides: TGTGCCAGCCGGGACAGGAGGTACTACGAGCAGTACTTC. This encodes CASRDRRYYEQYF.

This clone was observed a handful of times. The rearrangement uses TRBV6-6 and TRBJ2-1; 15 bases are shared with TRBD2. Per the germline V gene, CDR1 is MNHNY and CDR2 is SVGAGI (reference sequence). This CDR3 has 18 residues. V shed 5 bases and J 10 bases; nucleotides not matched to a gene: 15. The CDR3 loop is CASSPGTSGRRGDFEQFF. CDR3 bases: TGTGCCAGCAGTCCCGGGACTAGCGGGAGGAGGGGGGATTTCGAGCAGTTCTTC.

Here the CDR3 reads CATSDQGYSYNEQFF. In DNA form, the CDR3 reads TGTGCCACCAGTGATCAGGGATACTCCTACAATGAGCAGTTCTTC. This sequence joins TRBV24-1 and TRBJ2-1, with D perhaps matching TRBD1 (5 bases). Trimming left V 3 bases short and J 0 bases short, with 8 bases between. The CDR3 covers 15 residues. Germline V gives CDR1 KGHDR, CDR2 SFDVKD.

This sequence joins TRBV11-2 and TRBJ1-1; D is unclear. Looked up from germline, CDR1 is SGHAT and CDR2 is FQNNGV. The CDR3 sequence is 12 residues long. V dropped 5 bases and J dropped 3 bases, with 7 bases sitting between them. The CDR3 DNA is TGTGCCAGCAGCAACAGTTACACTGAAGCTTTCTTT. Translated, it gives CASSNSYTEAFF.

This chain uses TRBV7-9 with TRBJ2-5; D ambiguous. Germline CDR1 SEHNR, CDR2 FQNEAQ (reference sequence). Between the trimmed V and J ends, which lost 5 bases and 4 bases, there was a span of 5 bases. CDR3 length: 11 residues. The CDR3 region has the DNA TGTGCCAGCAGCACAGCAGAGACCCAGTACTTC. It yields the protein CASSTAETQYF.

The chain is built from TRBV28 and TRBJ2-7; the D gene is possibly TRBD1 (5 bases). The V gene lost 7 bases and the J gene lost 2 bases, with 9 bases spanning the gap. CDR3 length equals 12 residues. Germline lookup yields CDR1 MDHEN and CDR2 SYDVKM. The CDR3 sequence is CASNGATYEQYF. CDR3 sequence (DNA): TGTGCCAGCAATGGGGCGACCTACGAGCAGTACTTC.

This chain joins TRBV10-2 and TRBJ2-2; weak D call: TRBD2 (6 bases). The V gene lost 8 bases and the J gene lost 4 bases, with 20 bases spanning the gap. The V gene's germline CDR1 is WSHSY and CDR2 SAAADI. The CDR3 covers 16 residues. CDR3: CASGLSGGRGTGELFF. In DNA, the CDR3 is TGCGCCAGCGGCTTAAGCGGAGGGCGCGGCACCGGGGAGCTGTTTTTT.

The chain couples TRBV5-1 to TRBJ2-6; TRBD1 matches 7 bases. Unmatched junction bases numbered 7, after V lost 2 bases and J lost 2 bases. CDR3 size: 17 residues. Germline CDR1 SGHRS, CDR2 YFSETQ. The CDR3 is CASSFGAGGTGANVLTF. Here the CDR3 DNA reads TGCGCCAGCAGCTTTGGGGCAGGGGGTACTGGGGCCAACGTCCTGACTTTC.

This clone occurred once. This rearrangement joins TRBV7-9 to TRBJ1-1; D not resolved. The CDR3 length is 16 residues. V was cut by 1 base and J by 0 bases, with 12 bases left in between. Germline CDR1 SEHNR, CDR2 FQNEAQ (reference sequence). Written as DNA, the CDR3 is TGTGCCAGCAGCTTAGGGGCGGGGATCCTGAACACTGAAGCTTTCTTT. It codes for CASSLGAGILNTEAFF. Full variable domain (rest looked up from reference TRBV7-9 and TRBJ1-1): DTGVSQNPRHKITKRGQNVTFRCDPISEHNRLYWYRQTLGQGPEFLTYFQNEAQLEKSRLLSDRFSAERPKGSFSTLEIQRTEQGDSAMYLCASSLGAGILNTEAFFGQGTRLTVV.

DNA of the CDR3: TGCAGCGTTGTGGCTAGCGGCAACACAGATACGCAGTATTTT. Translation gives CSVVASGNTDTQYF. This chain links TRBV29-1 with TRBJ2-3, with 7 bases matching TRBD2. J gave up 2 bases and V 4 bases, and 6 bases lay outside the gene matches. CDR1 is SQVTM, CDR2 ANQGSEA, per germline. The CDR3 consists of 14 residues.